These 5 T cell receptor beta chains originate from one sample sequenced in a study of glioma-infiltrating T cells after dendritic cell vaccination. The protocol was immunoSEQ multiplex PCR, while the TCRdb copy is restricted to in-frame clones and leaves out a portion. The profile covers under 100,000 clones, with about 83% appearing a single time and just under 3% taken by the ten largest. The source material was blood, sampled before dendritic cell vaccination. Receptor source: a human donor with glioblastoma.

The V call is TRBV29-1, the J call TRBJ2-7; tentatively, D is TRBD2 (6 bases). The V end lost 6 bases, the J end lost 0 bases, and 15 bases lay between the germline ends. Germline V gives CDR1 SQVTM, CDR2 ANQGSEA. This CDR3 is built from 14 residues. The chain's CDR3 is CSVPSGPSSYEQYF. The CDR3, as DNA: TGCAGCGTCCCAAGCGGGCCGAGCTCCTACGAGCAGTACTTC.

The chain recombines TRBV15 with TRBJ1-1; D unresolved. The CDR3 extends over 13 amino acids. CDR1 is LNHNV and CDR2 is YYDKDF in the germline V gene (reference sequence). Trimming pared 3 bases from V and 3 bases from J, leaving 8 bases between. CDR3: CATSSRRDTEAFF. The CDR3 bases are TGTGCCACCAGCAGCAGACGGGACACTGAAGCTTTCTTT.

The V and J genes are TRBV7-9 and TRBJ2-3, with D tentatively TRBD2 (5 bases). Germline-derived CDR1 and CDR2 are SEHNR and FQNEAQ (reference sequence). The CDR3 contains 14 residues. Trimming stripped 7 bases from V and 0 bases from J, with 11 bases between. DNA for the CDR3: TGTGCCAGCAATTCGAGGACTAGCACAGATACGCAGTATTTT. Amino acid sequence: CASNSRTSTDTQYF. The full variable domain, its missing parts supplied by reference TRBV7-9 and TRBJ2-3, is DTGVSQNPRHKITKRGQNVTFRCDPISEHNRLYWYRQTLGQGPEFLTYFQNEAQLEKSRLLSDRFSAERPKGSFSTLEIQRTEQGDSAMYLCASNSRTSTDTQYFGPGTRLTVL.

The chain carries TRBV12-5 and TRBJ1-2; D is unclear. Trimming cost V 2 bases and J 3 bases, with 16 bases left between them. This CDR3 is 16 amino acids long. Germline CDR1 and CDR2: LGHNT and FRNRAP. CDR3 nucleotides: TGTGCTAGTGGTTTGTTAGCGCCACAGACTCACTATGGCTACACCTTC. Protein product: CASGLLAPQTHYGYTF.

This chain joins TRBV6-6 and TRBJ1-2; D perhaps matches TRBD1 (6 bases). The CDR3 runs 14 residues. Germline V gives CDR1 MNHNY, CDR2 SVGAGI (reference sequence). Trimming removed 2 bases from V and 8 bases from J, with 15 bases in between. In nucleotides, the CDR3 is TGTGCCAGCAGTTACAACGGGGGGCAGCAGGGCTACACCTTC. It specifies CASSYNGGQQGYTF.